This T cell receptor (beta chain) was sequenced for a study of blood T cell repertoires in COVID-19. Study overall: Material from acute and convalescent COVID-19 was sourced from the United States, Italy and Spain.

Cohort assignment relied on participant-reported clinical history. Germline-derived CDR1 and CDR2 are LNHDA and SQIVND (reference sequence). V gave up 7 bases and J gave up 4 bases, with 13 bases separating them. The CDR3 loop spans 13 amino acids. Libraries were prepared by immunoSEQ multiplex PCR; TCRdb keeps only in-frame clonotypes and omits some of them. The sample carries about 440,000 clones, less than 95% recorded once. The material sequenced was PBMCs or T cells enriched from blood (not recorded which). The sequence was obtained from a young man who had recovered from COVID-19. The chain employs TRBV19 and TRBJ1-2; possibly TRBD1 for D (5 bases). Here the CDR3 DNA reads TGTGCCAGTAATCAGGACATAAGCTATGGCTACACCTTC. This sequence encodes CASNQDISYGYTF. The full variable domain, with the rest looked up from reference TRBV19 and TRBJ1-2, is DGGITQSPKYLFRKEGQNVTLSCEQNLNHDAMYWYRQDPGQGLRLIYYSQIVNDFQKGDIAEGYSVSREKKESFPLTVTSAQKNPTAFYLCASNQDISYGYTFGSGTRLTVV.